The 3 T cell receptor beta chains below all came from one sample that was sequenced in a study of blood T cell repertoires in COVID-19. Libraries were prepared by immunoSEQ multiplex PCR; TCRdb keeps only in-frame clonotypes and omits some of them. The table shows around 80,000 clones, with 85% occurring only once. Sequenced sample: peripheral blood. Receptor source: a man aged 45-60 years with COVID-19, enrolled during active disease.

CDR3 region: CASSPISRGSGNQPQHF. CDR3 nucleotide sequence: TGTGCCAGCTCACCGATTTCCAGGGGGTCGGGCAATCAGCCCCAGCATTTT. The chain combines TRBV18 with TRBJ1-5, with 7 bases fitting TRBD1. Germline V gene data show CDR1 as KGHSH and CDR2 as LQKENI. The CDR3 has 17 amino acids. V lost 3 bases to trimming and J lost 2 bases; unmatched junction nucleotides: 10.

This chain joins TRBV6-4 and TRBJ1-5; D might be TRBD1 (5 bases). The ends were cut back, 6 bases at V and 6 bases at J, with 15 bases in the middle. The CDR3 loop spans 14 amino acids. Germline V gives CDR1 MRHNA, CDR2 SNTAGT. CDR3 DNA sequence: TGTGCCAGCAGCCCACAGGAGGGCGGTCAGCCCCAGCATTTT. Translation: CASSPQEGGQPQHF.

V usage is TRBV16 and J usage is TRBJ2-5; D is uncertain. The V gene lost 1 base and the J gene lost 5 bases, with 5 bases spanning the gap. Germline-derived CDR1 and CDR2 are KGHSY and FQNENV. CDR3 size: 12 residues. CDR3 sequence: CASSQFEETQYF. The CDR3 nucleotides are TGTGCCAGCAGCCAATTCGAGGAGACCCAGTACTTC.